This T cell receptor beta chain was identified in a study of blood T cell repertoires in COVID-19. Some clones are missing from TCRdb's copy, which holds only in-frame ones; the method was immunoSEQ multiplex PCR. The sample records under 80,000 clones, 60% to 80% being singletons. V shed 5 bases and J 2 bases; nucleotides not matched to a gene: 0. The CDR3 length is 14 residues. Germline CDR1 and CDR2: LNHDA and SQIVND (reference sequence). This clone was recorded a few times. V and J are TRBV19 and TRBJ2-6; 7 nucleotides line up with TRBD1. The clonotype originates from a human donor in a cohort sampled during active COVID-19. The sequenced sample consisted of peripheral blood. CDR3 sequence (DNA): TGTGCCAGTAGTGGGACAGCTGGGGCCAACGTCCTGACTTTC. This codes for CASSGTAGANVLTF.